This T cell receptor (beta chain) was profiled in a study of blood T cell repertoires in COVID-19. Study information: Collection of acute and convalescent COVID-19 samples took place in the United States, Italy and Spain.

CDR1 SEHNR and CDR2 FQNEAQ come from the germline V gene (reference sequence). This CDR3 spans 14 amino acids. Trimming took 8 bases from V and 0 from J, leaving 11 bases between them. Seattle's cohort entered during active infection and was followed longitudinally. Authors' analysis steps: Nucleated cell counts were estimated from reference gene primer amplification. Assay: immunoSEQ multiplex PCR; the TCRdb copy retains only in-frame clones and omits some. D and trimming come from the DNA, and the V and J calls and clone size come from that table. The top ten clones hold 11% of a sample with some 80,000 clones, approximately 81% of them seen once.

The V and J genes are TRBV7-9 and TRBJ1-3; maybe TRBD1 (5 bases). The specimen was peripheral blood. This sequence was found in a man aged 60 to 69 with COVID-19, enrolled during active disease. CDR3 coding DNA: TGTGCCAGCCGGGGGGGTAGCTCTGGAAACACCATATATTTT. Its translation is CASRGGSSGNTIYF.